Below, one TCR beta chain is given with its context. The antigen it binds to is not known. Base qualities were left out, and no much larger clone turns up one base away. The sample originates from a study of control samples from healthy donors and cancer patients (dated by TCRdb to the early 2020s). Libraries were constructed by the immunoSEQ multiplex PCR assay. The table comes from immuneACCESS by way of TCRdb, which keeps in-frame sequences with V and J called. Part of the clones is missing from these tables; in studies checked, under half for an unresolved V gene and the rest for unknown reasons. The sample has about 93,000 clones on record, approximately 90% of them singletons. About an eighth of the sample is held by the ten biggest clonotypes. This clonotype was sampled from a woman aged 65 to 85 in good health. The material sequenced was blood.

The DNA sequence is as follows: TGTGCCAGCAGCCCCCGGTCCCGAGACAAAAACATTCAGTACTTC. It specifies CASSPRSRDKNIQYF. The chain links TRBV5-4 with TRBJ2-4, with an unclear D gene assignment. The CDR3 goes from the cysteine to the phenylalanine over 15 residues. Only CDR3 DNA remains: 45 bases, in frame from the first base. Reading the germline V gene (reference sequence) gives CDR1 SGHNT and CDR2 YYREEE. A distance of 14 bases separates the germline ends of V and J, which lose 4 bases and 3 bases respectively.